This T cell receptor (beta chain) was identified in a study of cytomegalovirus exposure and HLA in healthy donors. The study, taken as a whole, reports: A later analysis reportedly identified an Asian-associated ancestry cluster as carrying fewer N-insertions than the roughly 700-donor mean.

This clone was seen a few times. Its antigen remains unidentified. It was with 60 Vbeta and 13 Jbeta primers that the PCR ran. Libraries were prepared by immunoSEQ multiplex PCR; TCRdb keeps only in-frame clonotypes and omits some of them. This sample has 130,000 to 150,000 clones, with about three quarters found just once. The germline V gene has CDR1 LNHDA and CDR2 SQIVND (reference sequence). With 1 base removed from V and 1 base from J, the gap between germline ends came to 6 bases. This CDR3 has 14 amino acids. The sequence derives from a man aged 35-49 years in good health and CMV-seropositive. The specimen was PBMCs. The rearrangement links TRBV19 to TRBJ2-3; TRBD1 is a possible D gene (5 bases). CDR3 in DNA: TGTGCCAGTAGTATAGGACAGCGCACAGATACGCAGTATTTT. It yields the protein CASSIGQRTDTQYF.